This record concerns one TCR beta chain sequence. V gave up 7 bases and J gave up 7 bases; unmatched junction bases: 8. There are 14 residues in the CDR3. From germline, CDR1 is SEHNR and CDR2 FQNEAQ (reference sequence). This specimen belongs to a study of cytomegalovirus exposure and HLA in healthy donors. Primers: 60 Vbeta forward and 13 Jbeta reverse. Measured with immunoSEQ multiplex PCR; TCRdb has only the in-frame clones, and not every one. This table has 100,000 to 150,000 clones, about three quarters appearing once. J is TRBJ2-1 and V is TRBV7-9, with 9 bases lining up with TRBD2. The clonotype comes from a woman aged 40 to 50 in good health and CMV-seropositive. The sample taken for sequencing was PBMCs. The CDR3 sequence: CASTPGLAGNEQFF. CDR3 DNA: TGTGCCAGCACCCCGGGGCTAGCGGGGAATGAGCAGTTCTTC.